This passage covers 18 T cell receptor beta chains from one sample sequenced in a study of T cell clonality in common variable immunodeficiency (dated by TCRdb to 2015 to 2017). The receptor library was made with the immunoSEQ multiplex PCR assay. TCRdb took this table from immuneACCESS and kept in-frame rearrangements with V and J called. Such tables lack part of the clones; where checked against another copy, unresolved V genes explain under half of the gap, and the rest is unexplained. For this sample the table reports tens of thousands of clones, with no clone seen just once. The leading ten clones occupy approximately 3% of the sample. Sequenced material: peripheral blood mononuclear cells. Receptors were obtained from a person aged 18-69 years in good health.

This clone has at least ten counts. The read gets to within 3 residues of the CDR3 end, and the germline J gene fills in the rest. The V gene is TRBV20-1, the J gene TRBJ2-1, with TRBD2 identical over 11 bases. Germline assignment: CDR1 DFQATT and CDR2 SNEGSKA (reference sequence). The CDR3 runs to 15 residues. V was pared by 3 bases and J by 2 bases, with 3 bases of the junction left unmatched. CDR3 DNA, as far as it was read: TGCAGTGCTAGTACTAGCGGGGGTACCTACAATGAG. It specifies CSASTSGGTYNE. In full, the CDR3 is CSASTSGGTYNEQFF.

This clone was detected ten times or more. The read stops 3 residues short of the end of the CDR3; the missing end is completed from the germline J gene. This rearrangement joins TRBV2 to TRBJ2-1; D not resolved. Trimming shortened V by 3 bases and J by 8 bases, and 14 bases separated the two germline ends. CDR1 and CDR2 (germline): SNHLY, FYNNEI. There are 14 residues in the CDR3. The CDR3 here is CASSELEVLDEQFF. The part of the CDR3 DNA that was read is TGTGCCAGCAGTGAGCTAGAAGTGTTGGATGAG. The full variable domain, rest sourced from reference TRBV2 and TRBJ2-1, is EPEVTQTPSHQVTQMGQEVILRCVPISNHLYFYWYRQILGQKVEFLVSFYNNEISEKSEIFDDQFSVERPDGSNFTLKIRSTKLEDSAMYFCASSELEVLDEQFFGPGTRLTVL.

In its sample, this clone was seen many times. The CDR3 end is not reached by the read, which stops 3 residues before it; the germline J gene fills it in. The V gene is TRBV5-1, the J gene TRBJ1-2, with 8 bases that match TRBD1. V was pared by 0 bases and J by 6 bases, with 7 bases of the junction left unmatched. The CDR3 contains 15 residues. From germline, CDR1 is SGHRS and CDR2 YFSETQ. The part of the CDR3 DNA that was read is TGCGCCAGCAGCTTGGGCAACGCAGGGGGCGATGGC. It encodes CASSLGNAGGDG. The complete CDR3 sequence is CASSLGNAGGDGYTF. Together with reference TRBV5-1 and TRBJ1-2, the CDR3 gives the full variable domain: KAGVTQTPRYLIKTRGQQVTLSCSPISGHRSVSWYQQTPGQGLQFLFEYFSETQRNKGNFPGRFSGRQFSNSRSEMNVSTLELGDSALYLCASSLGNAGGDGYTFGSGTRLTVV.

This clone was seen at least ten times. Sequencing ends 3 residues short of the CDR3 end; the germline J gene provides the rest. V gene TRBV3-1 (or the pseudogene TRBV3-2) combines with J gene TRBJ2-7; 9 bases match TRBD2. V was pared by 1 base and J by 2 bases, with 3 bases of the junction left unmatched. Looked up from germline, CDR1 is LGHDT and CDR2 is YNNKEL (reference sequence). CDR3 size: 15 residues. The part of the CDR3 DNA that was read is TGTGCCAGCAGCCAAGGGGCTAGCGGGGCCTACGAG. This sequence encodes CASSQGASGAYE. The whole CDR3 protein is CASSQGASGAYEQYF.

This clone was recorded at least ten times. The read ends 3 residues shy of where the CDR3 ends; the end is completed using the germline J gene. The chain couples TRBV6-2 or TRBV6-3 to TRBJ1-2; 11 positions match TRBD1. Trimming cost V 2 bases and J 0 bases; bases outside gene matches: 5. From germline, CDR1 is MNHEY and CDR2 SVGEGT. The CDR3 totals 17 residues. CDR3 DNA (partial): TGTGCCAGCAGTTACCAAACGGGACAGGGGGCTAACTATGGC. As protein: CASSYQTGQGANYG. The full CDR3 sequence reads CASSYQTGQGANYGYTF.

This clone was counted at least ten times. The read comes to an end 3 residues before the CDR3 does, leaving the germline J gene to fill in the end. The chain recombines TRBV5-4 with TRBJ2-1; D remains ambiguous. Germline CDR1 reads SGHNT; CDR2 reads YYREEE (reference sequence). The CDR3 has 15 residues. Trimming removed 4 bases from V and 0 bases from J, with 11 bases in between. The CDR3 sequence is CASSPNSRSYNEQFF. Partial CDR3 DNA: TGTGCCAGCAGCCCCAACTCCCGCTCCTACAATGAG.

Note on this clone: Coverage ceases 3 residues before the CDR3 finishes, and the germline J gene fills in the end. The chain has TRBV5-1 and TRBJ2-7; unclear D gene. The V end was cut by 3 bases, the J end by 0 bases, with 10 bases between. The CDR3 consists of 14 residues. Per germline, CDR1 SGHRS and CDR2 YFSETQ. The sequenced CDR3 bases are TGCGCCAGCAGCTCTGTACAGAGCTCCTACGAG. It encodes CASSSVQSSYE. From start to end, the CDR3 is CASSSVQSSYEQYF.

This clone was observed many times. CDR3 DNA (partial): TGTGCCAGCAGCGAGACATCTACTTCCTACAATGAG. It encodes CASSETSTSYNE. The full CDR3 protein reads CASSETSTSYNEQFF. The chain carries TRBV11-3 and TRBJ2-1; D is undetermined. The read terminates 3 residues before the CDR3 end, so the remaining end is supplied by the germline J gene. V dropped 5 bases and J dropped 1 base, with 12 bases sitting between them. The V gene's germline CDR1 is SGHNT and CDR2 YENEEA. The length of the CDR3 is 15 residues. The variable domain in full, completed from reference TRBV11-3 and TRBJ2-1, reads EAGVVQSPRYKIIEKKQPVAFWCNPISGHNTLYWYLQNLGQGPELLIRYENEEAVDDSQLPKDRFSAERLKGVDSTLKIQPAELGDSAVYLCASSETSTSYNEQFFGPGTRLTVL.

By share, this clone ranks as medium-sized (0.01 to 0.1%). The CDR3 is cut off 3 residues early in the read; its end comes from the germline J gene. The chain recombines TRBV6-1 with TRBJ2-2; D call uncertain. With 2 bases removed from V and 5 bases from J, the gap between germline ends came to 6 bases. CDR3 length: 13 residues. Per germline, CDR1 MNHNS and CDR2 SASEGT. CDR3 loop: CASSELRTGELFF. The sequenced CDR3 bases are TGTGCCAGCAGTGAATTACGGACCGGGGAG.

This clone was counted at least ten times. The read comes to an end 3 residues before the CDR3 does, leaving the germline J gene to fill in the end. This chain joins TRBV19 and TRBJ1-5; D not resolved. CDR1 LNHDA and CDR2 SQIVND come from the germline V gene (reference sequence). There are 15 residues in the CDR3. The germline V and J ends were trimmed by 2 bases and 1 base, with 9 bases remaining between them. CDR3 sequence: CASSISPTSNQPQHF. The DNA read from the CDR3 is TGTGCCAGTAGTATAAGTCCTACGAGCAATCAGCCC.

Ten or more counts support this clone. The sequenced CDR3 bases are TGTGCCAGCAGCCACTCAAGGGGAGCGGGAACCCACAATGAG. It encodes CASSHSRGAGTHNE. The complete CDR3 sequence is CASSHSRGAGTHNEQFF. The chain combines TRBV3-1 (or the pseudogene TRBV3-2) with TRBJ2-1; TRBD2 aligns across 7 bases. From the germline J gene comes the end of the CDR3, since the read stops 3 residues before it. The germline CDR1 and CDR2 sequences are LGHDT and YNNKEL (reference sequence). This CDR3 has 17 residues. V gave up 3 bases and J gave up 5 bases; unmatched junction bases: 13.

This clone was detected ten times or more. Read data end 3 residues before the CDR3 end; the end is taken from the germline J gene. The chain links TRBV2 to TRBJ1-1; D possibly corresponds to TRBD1 (5 bases). Trimming pared 6 bases from V and 1 base from J, leaving 15 bases between. Germline CDR1 is SNHLY and CDR2 is FYNNEI. The length of the CDR3 is 15 residues. The CDR3 sequence is CASRLSRAGNTEAFF. Partial CDR3 DNA: TGTGCCAGCAGATTATCCAGGGCAGGGAACACTGAA. Full variable domain (remainder filled in from reference TRBV2 and TRBJ1-1): EPEVTQTPSHQVTQMGQEVILRCVPISNHLYFYWYRQILGQKVEFLVSFYNNEISEKSEIFDDQFSVERPDGSNFTLKIRSTKLEDSAMYFCASRLSRAGNTEAFFGQGTRLTVV.

This clone was seen repeatedly, ten times or more. The read falls 3 residues short of the CDR3 end, and the missing part is taken from the germline J gene. The chain links TRBV4-2 to TRBJ1-4; 8 nucleotides match TRBD1. Germline CDR1 LGHNA, CDR2 YNFKEQ. This CDR3 spans 16 amino acids. With 0 bases clipped from V and 10 bases from J, the junction kept 10 bases outside the gene matches. The CDR3 reads CASSQDQETGVGKLFF. The part of the CDR3 DNA that was read is TGTGCCAGCAGCCAAGATCAGGAGACAGGGGTCGGAAAA.

This clone was seen ten or more times. The read ends 3 residues shy of where the CDR3 ends; the end is completed using the germline J gene. The chain joins TRBV20-1 to TRBJ2-3; 10 nucleotides align to TRBD1. This CDR3 region has 15 residues. The germline gives CDR1 DFQATT, CDR2 SNEGSKA (reference sequence). The trim removed 0 bases at V and 6 bases at J, leaving 6 bases unmatched. The sequenced CDR3 bases are TGCAGTGCTAGAGATCGCGACAGGGGGCTCGATACG. It encodes CSARDRDRGLDT. The full CDR3 protein is CSARDRDRGLDTQYF.

This clone was seen at least ten times. Read data end 3 residues before the CDR3 end; the end is taken from the germline J gene. This sequence joins TRBV18 and TRBJ1-1; TRBD1 matches 8 bases. This CDR3 has 13 amino acids. CDR1 is KGHSH, CDR2 LQKENI, per germline. The CDR3 region is CASSPGTGLEAFF. The part of the CDR3 DNA that was read is TGTGCCAGCTCACCTGGGACAGGCCTCGAA.

This clone was seen repeatedly, ten times or more. Sequencing ends 3 residues short of the CDR3 end; the germline J gene provides the rest. The chain combines TRBV4-1 with TRBJ1-5; TRBD1 might be the D (5 bases). Per germline, CDR1 MGHRA and CDR2 YSYEKL. Trimming stripped 0 bases from V and 4 bases from J, with 10 bases between. This CDR3 comprises 15 residues. The part of the CDR3 DNA that was read is TGCGCCAGCAGCCAAGAGTGGGGGGAGAATCAGCCC. This gives the protein CASSQEWGENQP. The full CDR3 protein is CASSQEWGENQPQHF.

This clone has a count of ten or more. The CDR3 is cut off 3 residues early in the read; its end comes from the germline J gene. This chain uses TRBV6-1 with TRBJ1-5; D gene unclear. The germline V gene encodes CDR1 MNHNS and CDR2 SASEGT. The CDR3 runs to 14 residues. The V gene lost 4 bases and the J gene lost 1 base, with 8 bases spanning the gap. This CDR3 is CASSVQRSNQPQHF. The CDR3 bases that were read are TGTGCCAGCAGTGTACAGAGGAGCAATCAGCCC.

This clone was counted many times. The read terminates 3 residues before the CDR3 end, so the remaining end is supplied by the germline J gene. The chain employs TRBV20-1 and TRBJ2-1; 8 nucleotides line up with TRBD2. CDR1 is DFQATT and CDR2 is SNEGSKA in the germline V gene (reference sequence). The CDR3 is made up of 15 amino acids. Trimming removed 1 base from V and 4 bases from J; junction bases left unmatched: 6. Incomplete CDR3 DNA: TGCAGTGCTAGAGGAGCGGGAGAAGGTTACAATGAG. Protein sequence: CSARGAGEGYNE. The entire CDR3 protein reads CSARGAGEGYNEQFF.